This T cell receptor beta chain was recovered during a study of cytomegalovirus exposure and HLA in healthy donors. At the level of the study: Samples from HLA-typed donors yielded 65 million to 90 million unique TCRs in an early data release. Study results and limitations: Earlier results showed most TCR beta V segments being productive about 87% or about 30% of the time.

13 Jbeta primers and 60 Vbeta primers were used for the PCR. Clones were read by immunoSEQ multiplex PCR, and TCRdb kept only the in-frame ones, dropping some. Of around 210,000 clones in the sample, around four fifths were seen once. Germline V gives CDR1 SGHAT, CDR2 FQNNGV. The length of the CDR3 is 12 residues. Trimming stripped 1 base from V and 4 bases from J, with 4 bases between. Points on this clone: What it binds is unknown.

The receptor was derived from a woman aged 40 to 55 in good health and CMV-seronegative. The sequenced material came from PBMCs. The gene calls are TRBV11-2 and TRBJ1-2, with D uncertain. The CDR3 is CASSLGSYGYTF. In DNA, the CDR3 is TGTGCCAGCAGCTTAGGCAGCTATGGCTACACCTTC.